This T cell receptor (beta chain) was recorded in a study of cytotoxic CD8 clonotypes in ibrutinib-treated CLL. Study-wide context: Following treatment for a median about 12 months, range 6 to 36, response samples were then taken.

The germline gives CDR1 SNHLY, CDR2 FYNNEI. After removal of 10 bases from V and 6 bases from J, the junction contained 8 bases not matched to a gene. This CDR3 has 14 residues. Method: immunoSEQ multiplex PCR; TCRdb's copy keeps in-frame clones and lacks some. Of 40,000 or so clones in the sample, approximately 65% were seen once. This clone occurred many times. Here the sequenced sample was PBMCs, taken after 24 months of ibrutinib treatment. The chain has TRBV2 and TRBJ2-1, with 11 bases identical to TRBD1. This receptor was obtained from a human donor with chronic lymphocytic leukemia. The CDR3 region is CAITGQGAANEQFF. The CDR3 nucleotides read TGTGCCATCACAGGACAGGGGGCGGCCAATGAGCAGTTCTTC.